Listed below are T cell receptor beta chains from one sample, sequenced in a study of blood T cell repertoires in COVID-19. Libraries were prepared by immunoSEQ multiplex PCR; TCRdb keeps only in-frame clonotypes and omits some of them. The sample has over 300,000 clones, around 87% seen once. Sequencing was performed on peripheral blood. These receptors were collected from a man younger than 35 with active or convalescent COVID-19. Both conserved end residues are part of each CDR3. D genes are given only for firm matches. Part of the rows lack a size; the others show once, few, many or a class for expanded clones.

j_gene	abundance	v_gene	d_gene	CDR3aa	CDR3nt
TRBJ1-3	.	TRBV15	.	CATSRPGPISGNTIYF	TGTGCCACCAGCAGACCCGGTCCCATCTCTGGAAACACCATATATTTT
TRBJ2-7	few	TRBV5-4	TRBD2	CASSLGTSGSVYEQYF	TGTGCCAGCAGCTTGGGGACTAGCGGGAGTGTCTACGAGCAGTACTTC
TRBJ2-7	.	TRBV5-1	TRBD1	CASSLVPGQGYEQYF	TGCGCCAGCAGCTTGGTCCCGGGACAGGGTTACGAGCAGTACTTC
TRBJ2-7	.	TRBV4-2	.	CATEYNYEQYF	TGTGCCACCGAGTATAACTACGAGCAGTACTTC
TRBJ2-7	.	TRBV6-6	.	CASRPIGQGSYEQYF	TGTGCCAGCAGGCCCATTGGGCAGGGCTCCTACGAGCAGTACTTC
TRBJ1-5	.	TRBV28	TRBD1	CASRPTGGLSNQPQHF	TGTGCCAGCAGACCCACAGGGGGCCTAAGCAATCAGCCCCAGCATTTT
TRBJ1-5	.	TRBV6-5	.	CASSYGGNNQPQHF	TGTGCCAGCAGTTACGGGGGGAACAATCAGCCCCAGCATTTT
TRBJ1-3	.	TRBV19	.	CASRVLSANTIYF	TGTGCCAGTAGAGTTCTAAGTGCAAACACCATATATTTT
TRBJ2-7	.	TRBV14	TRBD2	CASSQAGLLTYEQYF	TGTGCCAGCAGCCAGGCGGGACTACTAACTTACGAGCAGTACTTC
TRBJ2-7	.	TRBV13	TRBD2	CASSEGLAAYEQYF	TGTGCCAGCAGCGAAGGACTAGCGGCCTACGAGCAGTACTTC
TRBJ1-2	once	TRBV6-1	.	CASRELVFGYTF	TGTGCCAGCAGAGAATTAGTGTTTGGCTACACCTTC
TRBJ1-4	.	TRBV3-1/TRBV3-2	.	CASSLFAGQLFF	TGTGCCAGCAGTCTCTTCGCAGGGCAACTGTTTTTT
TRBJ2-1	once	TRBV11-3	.	CASSSSGVRYNEQFF	TGTGCCAGCAGCTCCAGCGGAGTTAGGTACAATGAGCAGTTCTTC
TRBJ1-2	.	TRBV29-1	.	CSVEDSGGPRDYGYTF	TGCAGCGTTGAAGACTCCGGGGGGCCCCGGGACTATGGCTACACCTTC
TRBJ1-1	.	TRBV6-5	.	CASSTGRLNTEAFF	TGTGCCAGCAGTACAGGCCGCCTAAACACTGAAGCTTTCTTT
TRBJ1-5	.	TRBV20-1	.	CSASGASGQPQHF	TGCAGTGCTAGTGGGGCGTCAGGTCAGCCCCAGCATTTT
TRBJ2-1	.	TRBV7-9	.	CASSSPDSRPGNEQFF	TGTGCCAGCAGCTCCCCGGACAGCCGGCCGGGGAATGAGCAGTTCTTC
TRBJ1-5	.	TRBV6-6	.	CASKEAESNQPQHF	TGTGCCAGCAAGGAGGCAGAGAGTAATCAGCCCCAGCATTTT
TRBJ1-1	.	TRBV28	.	CASTDGGARTEAFF	TGTGCCAGCACCGACGGGGGGGCAAGGACTGAAGCTTTCTTT
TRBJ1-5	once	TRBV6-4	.	CASPWGLSSNQPQHF	TGTGCCAGCCCCTGGGGACTGTCTAGCAATCAGCCCCAGCATTTT
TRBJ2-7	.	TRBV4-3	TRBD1	CASSRGQEYEQYF	TGCGCCAGCAGCCGAGGACAGGAGTACGAGCAGTACTTC
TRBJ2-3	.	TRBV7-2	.	CASSPRRGTDTQYF	TGTGCCAGCAGCCCGCGGCGGGGCACAGATACGCAGTATTTT
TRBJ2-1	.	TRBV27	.	CASRSQGLNEQFF	TGTGCCAGCAGGTCACAGGGACTAAATGAGCAGTTCTTC
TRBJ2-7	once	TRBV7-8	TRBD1	CASSPGTGGVYEQYF	TGTGCCAGCAGCCCCGGGACAGGGGGCGTATACGAGCAGTACTTC
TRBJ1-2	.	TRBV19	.	CATGGIYYGYTF	TGTGCCACTGGGGGGATTTACTATGGCTACACCTTC
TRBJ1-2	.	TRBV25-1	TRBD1	CASSPTDRNYGYTF	TGTGCCAGCAGTCCAACGGACAGGAACTATGGCTACACCTTC
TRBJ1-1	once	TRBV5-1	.	CASSLVLGQNTEAFF	TGCGCCAGCAGCTTGGTACTGGGGCAGAACACTGAAGCTTTCTTT
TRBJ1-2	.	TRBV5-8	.	CASSGGIFSYYGYTF	TGTGCCAGCAGCGGGGGGATTTTCTCGTACTATGGCTACACCTTC
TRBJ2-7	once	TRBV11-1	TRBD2	CASSQTGLASYEQYF	TGTGCCAGCAGTCAAACGGGACTAGCAAGCTACGAGCAGTACTTC
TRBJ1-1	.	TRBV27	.	CASSQGTLNTEAFF	TGTGCCAGCTCCCAGGGAACACTGAACACTGAAGCTTTCTTT
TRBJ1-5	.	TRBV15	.	CATSRSPGHWGNQPQHF	TGTGCCACCAGCAGATCACCGGGACACTGGGGCAATCAGCCCCAGCATTTT
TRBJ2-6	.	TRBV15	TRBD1	CATSRVTGTGGSGANVLTF	TGTGCCACCAGCAGAGTAACCGGGACAGGGGGCTCTGGGGCCAACGTGCTGACTTTC
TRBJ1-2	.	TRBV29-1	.	CSVAGPNYGYTF	TGCAGCGTTGCAGGCCCTAACTATGGCTACACCTTC
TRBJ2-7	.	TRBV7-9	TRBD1	CASSLVSSLGQGSYEQYF	TGTGCCAGCAGCTTAGTATCCTCTTTGGGACAGGGATCCTACGAGCAGTACTTC
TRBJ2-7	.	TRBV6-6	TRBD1	CASSPRQGGTYEQYF	TGTGCCAGCAGTCCTAGACAGGGGGGAACCTACGAGCAGTACTTC
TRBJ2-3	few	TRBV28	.	CASSYTSADTQYF	TGTGCCAGCAGTTACACTAGTGCAGATACGCAGTATTTT
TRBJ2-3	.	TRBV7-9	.	CASSGDSSTDTQYF	TGTGCCAGCAGCGGTGACTCTAGCACAGATACGCAGTATTTT
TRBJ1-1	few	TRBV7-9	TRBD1	CASSLSSGGNTEAFF	TGTGCCAGCAGCTTATCATCAGGGGGTAACACTGAAGCTTTCTTT
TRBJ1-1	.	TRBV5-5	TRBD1	CASSERQGTEAFF	TGTGCCAGCAGCGAACGACAGGGTACTGAAGCTTTCTTT